This T cell receptor (beta chain) originates from a study of blood T cell repertoires in COVID-19. For the study at large: COVID-19 samples collected from the United States, Italy and Spain covered acute and convalescent phases. T cells, B-cell-depleted T cells, or PBMCs provided the cDNA or gDNA that served as material.

Patients from Seattle were sampled longitudinally, starting during active infection. Under the authors' procedure: Reference gene primers were amplified, and this amplification served to estimate nucleated cell counts. Assay used: immunoSEQ multiplex PCR; TCRdb lists only in-frame clones, some missing. Clone size and V and J calls were adopted from that table, with D and trimming inferred from the DNA. The sample contains about 180,000 clones, about three quarters of which appear only once. Germline CDR1 and CDR2: MGHRA and YSYEKL. Losses at the gene ends were 1 base for V and 7 bases for J; bases not matched to a gene: 9. CDR3 length equals 15 residues.

What was sequenced was peripheral blood. The chain is built from TRBV4-1 and TRBJ2-7; 8 bases are shared with TRBD1. The sequence derives from a woman of 80 years or more with COVID-19, enrolled during active disease. The CDR3 region is CASSQGTRQGREQYF. In DNA form, the CDR3 reads TGCGCCAGCAGCCAAGGGACGAGACAGGGGAGAGAGCAGTACTTC.